The clone carrying this T cell receptor (beta chain) has just one count. Germline values: CDR1 SGHAT, CDR2 FQNNGV. This CDR3 comprises 16 residues. The ends were cut back, 1 base at V and 0 bases at J, with 12 bases in the middle. This specimen belongs to a study of blood T cell repertoires in COVID-19. Study-level information: The analysed material was cDNA or gDNA that came from T cells, B-cell-depleted T cells, or PBMCs.

Repertoires were generated with immunoSEQ multiplex PCR, while TCRdb's copy carries only in-frame clones and drops some. The table lists around 300,000 clones, 88% of them singletons. Sequenced sample: peripheral blood. J is TRBJ1-1 and V is TRBV11-2; D remains unclear. This receptor was identified in a young man with active or convalescent COVID-19. CDR3 bases: TGTGCCAGCAGCTTAGCTGGCCGTGACATGAACACTGAAGCTTTCTTT. The encoded protein is CASSLAGRDMNTEAFF.